This record covers a single TCR beta chain. The antigen is not known. A much more abundant neighbour one base away suggests this may be a read error. Total RNA amounting to 500 ng was the source from which TCR beta cDNA was made with a constant-region primer. Generation of the TCR beta libraries relied on three nested multiplex PCR rounds using slightly modified ARM-PCR. In the first two PCR rounds, TRBV1-TRBV30 forward primers were paired with a C-beta reverse primer, and each round lasted approximately 9 cycles. TCRdb re-derived calls from the multiplex PCR reads in MiXCR, one entry per CDR3 protein. This sample has more than 150,000 distinct CDR3 sequences; 50% to 75% occur once, and the top ten carry around 68%. This entry is derived from a study of tumor-infiltrating lymphocytes in primary liver carcinoma. The CDR3 extends over 15 amino acids. Looked up from germline, CDR1 is SQVTM and CDR2 is ANQGSEA.

Findings and caveats of the study: Tumor region pairs overlapped more than did tumor-adjacent and tumor-blood pairs. The use of bulk unsorted samples meant that CD4+ and CD8+ repertoires were not compared.

Germline DNA was extracted alongside blood RNA, which was obtained from unsorted whole blood. This clonotype was sampled from a man aged 35-49 years with primary liver carcinoma and hepatitis B virus infection. The rearrangement links TRBV29-1 to TRBJ2-6; 10 nucleotides line up with TRBD1. The sequencing input was peripheral blood. The CDR3 reads CIQPISGQGPLGLTF. CDR3 coding DNA: TGCATCCAACCAATTTCGGGACAGGGGCCATTAGGACTGACTTTC.